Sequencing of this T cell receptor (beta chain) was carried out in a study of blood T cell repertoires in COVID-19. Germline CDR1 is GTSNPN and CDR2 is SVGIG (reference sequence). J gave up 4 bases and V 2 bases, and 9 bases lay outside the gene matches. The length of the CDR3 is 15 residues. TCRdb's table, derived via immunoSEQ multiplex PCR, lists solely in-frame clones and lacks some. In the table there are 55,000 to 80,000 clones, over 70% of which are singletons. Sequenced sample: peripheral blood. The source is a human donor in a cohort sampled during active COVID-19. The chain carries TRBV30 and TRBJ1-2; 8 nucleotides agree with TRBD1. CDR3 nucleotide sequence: TGTGCCTGGAGTTTCCGGGACAGGCCCCTCTATGGCTACACCTTC. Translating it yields CAWSFRDRPLYGYTF. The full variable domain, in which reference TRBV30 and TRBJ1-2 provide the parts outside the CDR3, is SQTIHQWPATLVQPVGSPLSLECTVEGTSNPNLYWYRQAAGRGLQLLFYSVGIGQISSEVPQNLSASRPQDRQFILSSKKLLLSDSGFYLCAWSFRDRPLYGYTFGSGTRLTVV.